A single sample gave rise to the 15 T cell receptor beta chains below, sequenced in a study of blood T cell repertoires in COVID-19. Clones were read by immunoSEQ multiplex PCR, and TCRdb kept only the in-frame ones, dropping some. This table has tens of thousands of clones, more than 60% appearing once. Sequencing was carried out using peripheral blood. The receptors originated from a woman between 65 and 79 years old with acute or convalescent COVID-19.

V usage is TRBV7-2 and J usage is TRBJ1-1; D gene ambiguous. Per the germline V gene, CDR1 is SGHTA and CDR2 is FQGNSA. Trimming left V 0 bases short and J 5 bases short, with 10 bases between. The length of the CDR3 is 14 residues. In DNA form, the CDR3 reads TGTGCCAGCAGCTTAGCGCGCGGCAGAACTGAAGCTTTCTTT. Its protein is CASSLARGRTEAFF.

As regards this clone: The identical CDR3 is also encoded by other nucleotide sequences in the sample. The chain combines TRBV30 with TRBJ1-5; 10 bases are shared with TRBD1. CDR1 is GTSNPN and CDR2 is SVGIG in the germline V gene (reference sequence). CDR3 length: 15 residues. After removal of 1 base from V and 1 base from J, the junction contained 1 base not matched to a gene. CDR3 nucleotides: TGTGCCTGGAGTGAGGACAGGGGGAGCAATCAGCCCCAGCATTTT. This sequence encodes CAWSEDRGSNQPQHF.

This chain links TRBV23-1 with TRBJ2-7, with 7 bases aligning to TRBD1. TRBV23-1 carries the ORF label, with uncertain function. With V trimmed by 4 bases and J by 6 bases, 9 bases remained unmatched. CDR3 length: 14 amino acids. The CDR3 region has the DNA TGCGCCAGCAGTCGAGACAGGGAAGGGGTCGAGCAGTACTTC. Its translation: CASSRDREGVEQYF.

This clone has only one observation. The chain joins TRBV28 to TRBJ1-5, with 8 bases lining up with TRBD1. Germline lookup yields CDR1 MDHEN and CDR2 SYDVKM. CDR3 length: 14 residues. The trim removed 7 bases at V and 6 bases at J, leaving 8 bases unmatched. CDR3 DNA: TGTGCCAGCAATGTACAGGGGGGAACTCAGCCCCAGCATTTT. Its translation: CASNVQGGTQPQHF.

V and J are TRBV2 and TRBJ2-1; TRBD2 aligns across 8 bases. The CDR3 covers 14 residues. After removal of 8 bases from V and 5 bases from J, the junction contained 8 bases not matched to a gene. Germline V gives CDR1 SNHLY, CDR2 FYNNEI. CDR3 nucleotides: TGTGCCAGCTGGCGGGAGGCCGGGGACAATGAGCAGTTCTTC. Protein product: CASWREAGDNEQFF.

The chain is built from TRBV5-1 and TRBJ2-5, with 7 bases that match TRBD2. CDR3 size: 14 residues. The germline CDR1 and CDR2 sequences are SGHRS and YFSETQ. V gave up 1 base and J gave up 6 bases; unmatched junction bases: 6. DNA of the CDR3: TGCGCCAGCAGCTTGCCGACTAGCCCGCAGACCCAGTACTTC. Its translation: CASSLPTSPQTQYF.

This clone was counted between two and nine times. The chain uses TRBV5-1 and TRBJ2-2; 7 positions match TRBD2. V shed 0 bases and J 4 bases; nucleotides not matched to a gene: 3. The CDR3 sequence is 15 residues long. CDR1 is SGHRS and CDR2 is YFSETQ in the germline V gene. CDR3 amino acids: CASSLGSSGTGELFF. Here the CDR3 DNA reads TGCGCCAGCAGCTTGGGTTCTAGCGGCACCGGGGAGCTGTTTTTT.

The chain is built from TRBV5-4 and TRBJ2-7; a weak D match, TRBD1 (6 bases). The ends were cut back, 0 bases at V and 0 bases at J, with 19 bases in the middle. The germline V gene has CDR1 SGHNT and CDR2 YYREEE (reference sequence). This CDR3 region has 18 residues. The CDR3 DNA reads TGTGCCAGCAGCTTGGGGTACGATTGGGACACGAGCTCCTACGAGCAGTACTTC. Its translation is CASSLGYDWDTSSYEQYF. The whole variable domain, filled in from reference TRBV5-4 and TRBJ2-7, reads ETGVTQSPTHLIKTRGQQVTLRCSSQSGHNTVSWYQQALGQGPQFIFQYYREEENGRGNFPPRFSGLQFPNYSSELNVNALELDDSALYLCASSLGYDWDTSSYEQYFGPGTRLTVT.

The chain couples TRBV4-3 to TRBJ2-7; TRBD1 might be the D (5 bases). The V end lost 0 bases, the J end lost 4 bases, and 13 bases lay between the germline ends. The CDR3 runs to 15 residues. Per germline, CDR1 LGHNA and CDR2 YSLEER. The CDR3 sequence is CASSQDTGRVYEQYF. Here the CDR3 DNA reads TGCGCCAGCAGCCAAGATACCGGCAGGGTATACGAGCAGTACTTC.

The chain uses TRBV19 and TRBJ1-4; weak D call: TRBD1 (6 bases). The germline gives CDR1 LNHDA, CDR2 SQIVND (reference sequence). Trimming took off 3 bases at V and 8 bases at J, with 13 bases between the two ends. CDR3 length equals 14 residues. Here the CDR3 reads CASSIPGHEEKLFF. In nucleotides, the CDR3 is TGTGCCAGTAGTATCCCGGGACATGAGGAAAAACTGTTTTTT. The full variable domain, rest sourced from reference TRBV19 and TRBJ1-4, is DGGITQSPKYLFRKEGQNVTLSCEQNLNHDAMYWYRQDPGQGLRLIYYSQIVNDFQKGDIAEGYSVSREKKESFPLTVTSAQKNPTAFYLCASSIPGHEEKLFFGSGTQLSVL.

This clone was counted only a few times. The chain has TRBV9 and TRBJ1-2; 9 bases agree with TRBD1. This CDR3 has 16 amino acids. Per germline, CDR1 SGDLS and CDR2 YYNGEE. V lost 0 bases, J lost 3 bases, and 6 bases stayed unmatched. CDR3: CASSVAGTGGHYGYTF. In DNA, the CDR3 is TGTGCCAGCAGCGTAGCCGGTACAGGGGGCCACTATGGCTACACCTTC.

CDR3 nucleotide sequence: TGTGCCAGCAGCCCACAGGGGGCTAACAATCAGCCCCAGCATTTT. It translates to CASSPQGANNQPQHF. This chain links TRBV7-2 with TRBJ1-5, with TRBD1 matching 9 bases. V lost 5 bases to trimming and J lost 3 bases; unmatched junction nucleotides: 5. Germline-derived CDR1 and CDR2 are SGHTA and FQGNSA. This CDR3 is 15 amino acids long.

The table lists this clone with a count of one. This chain joins TRBV29-1 and TRBJ2-7; 8 bases match TRBD1. The V and J ends lost 8 bases and 6 bases, in that order; junction bases with no gene match: 9. CDR3 length equals 12 residues. From germline, CDR1 is SQVTM and CDR2 ANQGSEA. CDR3 amino acids: CSSSGQGPEQYF. The DNA for the CDR3 is TGCAGCTCATCTGGACAGGGCCCCGAGCAGTACTTC.

The DNA of the CDR3 is TGCGCCAGCAGCCTCACGAGCGGGCGGCCCGGGGAGCTGTTTTTT. It codes for CASSLTSGRPGELFF. The rearrangement links TRBV4-3 to TRBJ2-2; possibly TRBD2 for D (6 bases). Deletions cut 4 bases from V and 6 bases from J, with 15 bases between. The CDR3 runs 15 residues. The germline V gene encodes CDR1 LGHNA and CDR2 YSLEER.

V usage is TRBV5-1 and J usage is TRBJ2-7; 7 positions agree with TRBD2. The ends lost 2 bases at V and 3 bases at J; junction bases unmatched: 11. The length of the CDR3 is 16 residues. Per the germline V gene, CDR1 is SGHRS and CDR2 is YFSETQ. The chain's CDR3 is CASSLTAGAPNYEQYF. The CDR3 coding sequence is TGCGCCAGCAGCTTAACCGCGGGAGCCCCGAACTACGAGCAGTACTTC.